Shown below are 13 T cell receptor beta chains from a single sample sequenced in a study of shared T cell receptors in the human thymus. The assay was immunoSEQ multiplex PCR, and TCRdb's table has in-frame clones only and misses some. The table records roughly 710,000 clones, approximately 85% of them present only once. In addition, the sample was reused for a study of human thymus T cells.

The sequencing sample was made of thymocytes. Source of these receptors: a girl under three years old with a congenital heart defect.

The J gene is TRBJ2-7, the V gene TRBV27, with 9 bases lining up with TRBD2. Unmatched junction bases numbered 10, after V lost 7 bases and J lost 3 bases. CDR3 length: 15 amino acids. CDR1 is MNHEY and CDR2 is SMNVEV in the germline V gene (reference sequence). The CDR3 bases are TGTGCCAGCACGGGATATAGCGGGGGTATCTACGAGCAGTACTTC. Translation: CASTGYSGGIYEQYF.

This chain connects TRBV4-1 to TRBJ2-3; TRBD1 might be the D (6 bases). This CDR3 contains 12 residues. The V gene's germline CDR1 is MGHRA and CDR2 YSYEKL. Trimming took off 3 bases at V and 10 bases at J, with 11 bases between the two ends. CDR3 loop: CASSQAGEAQYF. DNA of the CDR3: TGCGCCAGCAGCCAGGCAGGGGAAGCGCAGTATTTT.

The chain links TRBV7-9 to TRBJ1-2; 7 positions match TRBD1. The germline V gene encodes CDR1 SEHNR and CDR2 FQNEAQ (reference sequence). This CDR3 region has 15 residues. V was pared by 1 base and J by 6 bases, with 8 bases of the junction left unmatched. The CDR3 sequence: CASSLEQAGGNGYTF. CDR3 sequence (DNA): TGTGCCAGCAGCTTAGAACAGGCAGGGGGGAATGGCTACACCTTC.

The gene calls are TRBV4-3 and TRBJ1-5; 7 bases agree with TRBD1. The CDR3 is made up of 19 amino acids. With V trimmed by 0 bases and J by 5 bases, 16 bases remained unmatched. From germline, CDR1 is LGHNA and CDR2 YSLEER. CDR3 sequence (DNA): TGCGCCAGCAGCCAAGAGAGGGGGCCGAGTCAGGGGGTGCATCAGCCCCAGCATTTT. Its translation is CASSQERGPSQGVHQPQHF.

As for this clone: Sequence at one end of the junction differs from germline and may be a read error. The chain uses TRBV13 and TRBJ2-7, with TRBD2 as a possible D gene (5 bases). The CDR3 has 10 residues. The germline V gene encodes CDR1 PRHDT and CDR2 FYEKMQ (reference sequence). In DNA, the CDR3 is TGTGCCAGCAGCCGGACTTTCGGCCACTTC. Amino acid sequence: CASSRTFGHF.

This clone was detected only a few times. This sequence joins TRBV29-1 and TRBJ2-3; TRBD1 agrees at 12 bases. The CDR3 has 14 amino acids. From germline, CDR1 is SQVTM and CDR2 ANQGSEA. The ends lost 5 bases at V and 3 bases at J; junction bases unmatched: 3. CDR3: CSVPGQGATDTQYF. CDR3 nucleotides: TGCAGCGTTCCGGGACAGGGGGCAACAGATACGCAGTATTTT.

CDR3 bases: TGTGCCAGCAGTCATCGACAGGGTGTGCCACCCCTCCACTTT. This encodes CASSHRQGVPPLHF. J is TRBJ1-6 and V is TRBV6-5, with 7 nucleotides matching TRBD1. V dropped 5 bases and J dropped 11; count of bases not matched to a gene: 9. CDR1 MNHEY and CDR2 SVGAGI come from the germline V gene. CDR3 length: 14 residues.

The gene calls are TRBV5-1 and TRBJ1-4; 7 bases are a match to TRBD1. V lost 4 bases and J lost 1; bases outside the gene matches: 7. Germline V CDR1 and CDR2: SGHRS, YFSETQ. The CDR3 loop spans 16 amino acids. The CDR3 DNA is TGCGCCAGCAGCCGAACGACAGGGAGAACTAATGAAAAACTGTTTTTT. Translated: CASSRTTGRTNEKLFF.

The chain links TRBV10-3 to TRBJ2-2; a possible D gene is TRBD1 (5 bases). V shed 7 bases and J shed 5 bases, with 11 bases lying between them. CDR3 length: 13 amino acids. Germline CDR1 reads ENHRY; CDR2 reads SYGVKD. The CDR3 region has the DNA TGTGCCATCACTGTTAGGGGAACCGGGGAGCTGTTTTTT. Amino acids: CAITVRGTGELFF.

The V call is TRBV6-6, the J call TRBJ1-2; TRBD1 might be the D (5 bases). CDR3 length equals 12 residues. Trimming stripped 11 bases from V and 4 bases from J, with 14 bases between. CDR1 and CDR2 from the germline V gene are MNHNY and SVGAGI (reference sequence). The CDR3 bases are TGTGCCGCGGTGGGGCCACTCTATGGCTACACCTTC. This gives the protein CAAVGPLYGYTF.

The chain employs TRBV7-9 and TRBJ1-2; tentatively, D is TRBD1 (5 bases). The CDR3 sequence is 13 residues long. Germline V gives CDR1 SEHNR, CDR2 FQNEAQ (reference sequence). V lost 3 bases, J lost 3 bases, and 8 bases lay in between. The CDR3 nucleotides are TGTGCCAGCAGCTTGGGGGGGGACTATGGCTACACCTTC. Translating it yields CASSLGGDYGYTF.

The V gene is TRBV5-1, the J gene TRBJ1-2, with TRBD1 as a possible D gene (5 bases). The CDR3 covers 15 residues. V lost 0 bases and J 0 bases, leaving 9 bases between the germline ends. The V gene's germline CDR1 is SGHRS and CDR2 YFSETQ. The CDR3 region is CASSLGGTTNYGYTF. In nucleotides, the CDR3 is TGCGCCAGCAGCTTGGGGGGGACTACTAACTATGGCTACACCTTC.

CDR3 DNA: TGCAGCGTCGCCAAGGGAGGCGGCTACTCCTACGAGCAGTACTTC. Translation: CSVAKGGGYSYEQYF. This chain connects TRBV29-1 to TRBJ2-7; tentative D call: TRBD2 (6 bases). Germline V CDR1 and CDR2: SQVTM, ANQGSEA. The CDR3 is 15 residues long. Between the trimmed V and J ends, which lost 6 bases and 0 bases, there was a span of 18 bases.